The 3 T cell receptor beta chains below come from one sample, sequenced in a study of T-cell reconstitution after alpha-beta-depleted transplantation in children. Preparation of the TCRbeta library used unique molecular identifiers. One entry per CDR3 protein results from TCRdb running MiXCR on the PCR reads. The sample comprises 450,000 to 600,000 distinct CDR3 sequences, about 18% of which are singletons, and roughly 3.3% rests with the top ten. The specimen comprised PBMCs from the stem cell graft donor, sampled from the stem cell graft. The origin of the receptors is a human donor who donated a stem cell graft to a child with acute lymphoblastic leukemia.

The CDR3 loop reads CASSWGTGGYNEQFF. The DNA of the CDR3 is TGTGCCAGCAGCTGGGGGACAGGGGGTTACAATGAGCAGTTCTTC. The rearrangement joins TRBV5-6 to TRBJ2-1; 11 bases line up with TRBD1. The CDR3 spans 15 residues. V shed 3 bases and J 4 bases; nucleotides not matched to a gene: 3. Germline CDR1 and CDR2: SGHDT and YYEEEE.

Ten or more counts support this clonotype. This rearrangement joins TRBV5-1 to TRBJ1-5; TRBD1 might be the D (6 bases). Looked up from germline, CDR1 is SGHRS and CDR2 is YFSETQ. The V and J ends lost 4 bases and 1 base respectively, with 12 bases between them. CDR3 length equals 15 residues. The CDR3: CASSRTDPSNQPQHF. The CDR3 nucleotides are TGCGCCAGCAGCCGGACAGATCCAAGCAATCAGCCCCAGCATTTT.

This chain joins TRBV5-1 and TRBJ2-7, with TRBD1 matching over 9 bases. The CDR3 is 16 amino acids. Trimming took 3 bases from V and 4 from J; bases not matched to a gene: 11. The germline V gene has CDR1 SGHRS and CDR2 YFSETQ. The CDR3 loop reads CASSSRPGQGDYEQYF. The CDR3 DNA follows: TGCGCCAGCAGCTCCCGACCGGGACAGGGAGATTACGAGCAGTACTTC.